The clone carrying this TCR beta chain was recorded at least ten times. Its antigen is unidentified. The library was built from about 400 ng RNA with molecular barcoded adaptors for alpha/delta and beta/gamma chains. Each CDR3 protein gets one entry after TCRdb re-called the reads with MiXCR. This sample has fewer than 30,000 distinct CDR3 sequences, with about an eighth found just once. The CDR3 spans 14 residues. With 7 bases clipped from V and 4 bases from J, the junction kept 6 bases outside the gene matches. Germline assignment: CDR1 SGHDT and CDR2 YYEEEE. The data stem from a study of read filtering for tumor transcriptome and immune sequencing. Study at large: Revised staging placed eight or nine patients in R-ISS I, some 17 in II, more than five in III.

Points from the study as a whole: This fraction held mixed bone marrow immune cells after CD138-negative sorting. Correlation between methods rose after single-read clonotypes were removed. About 80% of IR-seq clonotypes had a single read, yet these held approximately 3.5% of reads.

The chain carries TRBV5-6 and TRBJ2-1, with 9 bases lining up with TRBD1. Sequenced input: a population of CD138-negative cells sorted from bone marrow. The TCR sequence derives from a donor at least 40 years old with multiple myeloma. CDR3: CASSRDRAYNEQFF. The CDR3 DNA is TGTGCCAGCTCCCGGGACAGGGCTTACAATGAGCAGTTCTTC. Using reference TRBV5-6 and TRBJ2-1 for the parts outside the CDR3, the full variable domain is DAGVTQSPTHLIKTRGQQVTLRCSPKSGHDTVSWYQQALGQGPQFIFQYYEEEERQRGNFPDRFSGHQFPNYSSELNVNALLLGDSALYLCASSRDRAYNEQFFGPGTRLTVL.